This T cell receptor beta chain was found in a study of identical twins (dated by TCRdb to the mid-2010s). With respect to the entire study: The study deep-sequenced TCR alpha and beta repertoires from monozygotic twins, unrelated adults of various ages and cord blood to test whether fetal clonotypes persist. Replicate twin experiments were performed at different times using different library preparation protocols to rule out contamination.

Library creation used 5' RACE. The instrument given in TCRdb is Illumina HiSeq 2000. A universal primer binding site was introduced by template switching, and a unique molecular identifier was present in the final cDNA, enabling accurate counting of TCR cDNA molecules. First-strand cDNA for TCR alpha and beta chains was synthesized from specific primers in the conserved constant-segment region. To control for contamination, every cDNA library was double barcoded, receiving both a SMART-Mk sample barcode and Illumina barcodes. TruSeq adapter sequences along with Illumina sample barcodes were introduced in two successive PCR steps. Sequencing of the TCR alpha and beta cDNA libraries was done on the Illumina HiSeq platform using custom primers. The published analysis was carried out like this. MiGEC was used to process raw reads and extract unique molecular identifiers, and MiXCR was used to find CDR3 positions. Recombination models were inferred per individual with the repgenHMM and IGoR tools using an EM algorithm. The tcR package in R was used for shared clonotype analysis, with sharing normalized by the product of cloneset sizes. Out-of-frame nonproductive sequences were analyzed to study raw recombination free of thymic and clonal selection effects. TCRdb ran its own pipeline on the public reads, namely fastp trimming at Q25 and MiXCR clone calling, and kept in-frame beta chains. Entries are consolidated by CDR3 protein sequence, retaining the most common genes and DNA. The V and J calls here are based on TCRdb, not the publication. Present in this sample are around 650,000 distinct CDR3 sequences, under 8.5% of which were seen just once. The ten largest clones capture roughly 1.5% of the sample.

This clonotype was detected many times. What antigen it recognizes has not been identified. There are no base qualities to consult, and no much larger clone falls within one base. V and J lose 6 bases and 3 bases, and a span of 9 bases separates them. The CDR3, cysteine through phenylalanine, is 12 amino acids long. Only the CDR3 DNA is retained, 36 bases long and in frame from the first base. All donors were healthy Caucasians. Three pairs of female monozygotic twins, all aged roughly 18 to 29 years, were included in the twin cohort. RNA for TCR libraries was isolated from peripheral blood mononuclear cells. General findings and caveats noted by the study authors: In beta out-of-frame sequences, excess twin sharing was weaker, because having fewer shared sequences lowered the signal-to-noise ratio. Invariant T cells such as MAIT and iNKT could partly confound zero-insertion analyses, though diverse VJ usage argued against this for most clonotypes. Abundant cord blood beta clonotypes carried fewer insertions; young adult naive repertoires showed a weaker similar trend, while memory repertoires showed none. Because the same donors could not be followed over many years, the conclusions depended on cross-sectional statistical analysis. In monozygotic twins, recombination models systematically underestimated out-of-frame TCR alpha sharing, but the models matched the sharing seen between unrelated individuals. Compared with coincidental sharing between unrelated individuals, an excess of low generation-probability sequences was observed among out-of-frame TCR alpha sequences shared between twins.

This sample was shared with a second study, whose subject was yellow fever vaccine responses in identical twins. As that second study puts it: The T cell response to vaccination in identical twins was reported by the authors to appear partly convergent and partly personalized. Focusing on identical twins, the study followed the T cell clones that responded to the vaccine, and did so with precision.

The clonotype comes from a woman under 30 in good health. What was sequenced was PBMCs. The chain uses TRBV12-3 or TRBV12-4 and TRBJ2-7, with an unclear D gene assignment. Here is the DNA: TGTGCCAGCAGCAAAAGTAACTACGAGCAGTACTTC. Its protein reads: CASSKSNYEQYF.